In its sample, the clone carrying this TCR beta chain was seen once. The antigen is unknown. The data were obtained in a study of cytomegalovirus exposure and HLA in healthy donors. Overall study results and limits: Previously analyzed data showed that most TCR beta V segments were productive at a frequency of about 87% or about 30%.

13 Jbeta primers and 60 Vbeta primers were used for the PCR. TCRdb keeps only in-frame clones here, not all; method: immunoSEQ multiplex PCR. The sample holds about 150,000 clones; roughly 77% are singletons and the top ten take under 4%. The CDR3 has 13 amino acids. Germline V gene lookup returns CDR1 SGHNT and CDR2 YYREEE (reference sequence). Trimming removed 0 bases at V and 16 bases at J, with 16 bases between. The clonotype was recovered from a human donor in good health. Sequencing was performed on PBMCs. This chain joins TRBV5-4 and TRBJ1-4; TRBD1 is a possible D gene (5 bases). As DNA, the CDR3 is TGTGCCAGCAGCTTGGAAGTGGCGGGACCAAAGTTTTTT. Protein: CASSLEVAGPKFF.